A selection of T cell receptor beta chains follows, all from one sample in a study of cytomegalovirus exposure and HLA in healthy donors. Sequencing was performed with immunoSEQ multiplex PCR; in TCRdb, only in-frame clones are kept and a portion is missing. The data show about 100,000 clones, 55% to 65% seen once. Sequencing was carried out using PBMCs. All receptors derive from a man aged 25 to 40 in good health and CMV-seropositive. The conserved cysteine and the conserved F or W are not part of the CDR3 here. D genes are given only for firm matches. Rows give clone size only sometimes, using once, few, many, or a class for an expanded clone.

D gene: .
V gene: TRBV27
clone size: .
CDR3 protein: ASSLSSLNTEAF

D gene: .
V gene: TRBV19
clone size: .
CDR3 protein: ASTMNRGKLF

D gene: TRBD1
V gene: TRBV7-9
clone size: .
CDR3 protein: ASSPGGFTYGYT

D gene: TRBD1
V gene: TRBV7-9
clone size: once
CDR3 protein: ASSLVETGAEKY

D gene: TRBD1
V gene: TRBV6-5
clone size: .
CDR3 protein: ASRGRDRGTGELF

D gene: .
V gene: TRBV4-1
clone size: .
CDR3 protein: ASSQAWTGLYGYT

D gene: TRBD1
V gene: TRBV9
clone size: .
CDR3 protein: ASSALTGYNEQF

D gene: TRBD2
V gene: TRBV5-1
clone size: .
CDR3 protein: ASRHKRGGFYEQY

D gene: .
V gene: TRBV7-6
clone size: .
CDR3 protein: ASSFSTENNEKLF

D gene: TRBD1
V gene: TRBV5-3
clone size: .
CDR3 protein: ARGLRTGVYSNQPQH

D gene: .
V gene: TRBV14
clone size: .
CDR3 protein: ASSQRWASGTDTQY

D gene: TRBD1
V gene: TRBV13
clone size: .
CDR3 protein: ASGGPGQGYTDTQY

D gene: TRBD2
V gene: TRBV6-6
clone size: .
CDR3 protein: ASRNSGASTDTQY

D gene: TRBD1
V gene: TRBV18
clone size: .
CDR3 protein: ASSLSGGPYEQY

D gene: TRBD2
V gene: TRBV4-2
clone size: .
CDR3 protein: ASSTASGGFADTQY

D gene: TRBD1
V gene: TRBV4-1
clone size: .
CDR3 protein: ASSRSGTGANEKLF

D gene: TRBD2
V gene: TRBV7-9
clone size: few
CDR3 protein: ASSRTSGLYNEQF

D gene: .
V gene: TRBV29-1
clone size: few
CDR3 protein: SVINRVGNEQF

D gene: .
V gene: TRBV5-1
clone size: .
CDR3 protein: ASSLDYRIETQY

D gene: .
V gene: TRBV2
clone size: few
CDR3 protein: ASRWTVGEQF

D gene: .
V gene: TRBV27
clone size: .
CDR3 protein: ASSFREGDEQF

D gene: .
V gene: TRBV9
clone size: .
CDR3 protein: ASSVVGYGYT

D gene: .
V gene: TRBV6-6
clone size: .
CDR3 protein: AIAGKLNQPQH

D gene: .
V gene: TRBV4-1
clone size: .
CDR3 protein: ASSQDITYEQY

D gene: .
V gene: TRBV18
clone size: .
CDR3 protein: ASSPAYGYEQY

D gene: .
V gene: TRBV7-8
clone size: .
CDR3 protein: ASSLVAGVKPQH

D gene: .
V gene: TRBV2
clone size: .
CDR3 protein: ASSEEGGSNQPQH

D gene: .
V gene: TRBV18
clone size: .
CDR3 protein: ASSPLTPRGALNEKLF

D gene: TRBD1
V gene: TRBV4-1
clone size: .
CDR3 protein: ASSQPGQGYEQY

D gene: .
V gene: TRBV6-5
clone size: .
CDR3 protein: ASSSGTTYEQY